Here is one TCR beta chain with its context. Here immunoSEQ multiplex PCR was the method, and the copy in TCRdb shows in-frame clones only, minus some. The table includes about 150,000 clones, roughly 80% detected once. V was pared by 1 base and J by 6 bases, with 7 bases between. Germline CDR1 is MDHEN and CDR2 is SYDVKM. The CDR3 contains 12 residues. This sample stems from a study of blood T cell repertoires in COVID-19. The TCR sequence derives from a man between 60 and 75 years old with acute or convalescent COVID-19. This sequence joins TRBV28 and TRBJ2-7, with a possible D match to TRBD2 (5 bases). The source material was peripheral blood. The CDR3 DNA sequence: TGTGCCAGCAGTTTATTAGGGAGCGAGCAGTACTTC. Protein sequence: CASSLLGSEQYF.